This record looks at one TCR beta chain sequence and its context. Its antigen is still unknown. This entry belongs to a study of cytomegalovirus exposure and HLA in healthy donors. The overall study: In a later analysis, the roughly 120 validation repertoires were reported to have used the same platform as the roughly 700 first-cohort repertoires.

Study-level findings and limits: For cytomegalovirus status, the classifier reportedly gave diagnoses with high specificity and sensitivity. Cytomegalovirus association was listed for about 160 TCR beta chains. The tendency of first-cohort TCR clusters to co-occur in the roughly 130 validation repertoires was the finding of a later analysis.

The CDR3 sequence is 10 residues long. Germline CDR1 reads SQVTM; CDR2 reads ANQGSEA. Trimming took 7 bases from V and 9 from J, leaving 12 bases between them. Data came from immunoSEQ multiplex PCR; TCRdb stores just in-frame clones and leaves some out. In the table there are about 130,000 clones, more than 95% of which are singletons. The sequenced material came from PBMCs. This sequence joins TRBV29-1 and TRBJ1-1, with D perhaps matching TRBD1 (5 bases). This TCR derives from a man between 18 and 29 years old in good health and CMV-seronegative. The CDR3 DNA sequence: TGCAGCGCTAGACAGTTCAAAGCTTTCTTT. Its translation: CSARQFKAFF.